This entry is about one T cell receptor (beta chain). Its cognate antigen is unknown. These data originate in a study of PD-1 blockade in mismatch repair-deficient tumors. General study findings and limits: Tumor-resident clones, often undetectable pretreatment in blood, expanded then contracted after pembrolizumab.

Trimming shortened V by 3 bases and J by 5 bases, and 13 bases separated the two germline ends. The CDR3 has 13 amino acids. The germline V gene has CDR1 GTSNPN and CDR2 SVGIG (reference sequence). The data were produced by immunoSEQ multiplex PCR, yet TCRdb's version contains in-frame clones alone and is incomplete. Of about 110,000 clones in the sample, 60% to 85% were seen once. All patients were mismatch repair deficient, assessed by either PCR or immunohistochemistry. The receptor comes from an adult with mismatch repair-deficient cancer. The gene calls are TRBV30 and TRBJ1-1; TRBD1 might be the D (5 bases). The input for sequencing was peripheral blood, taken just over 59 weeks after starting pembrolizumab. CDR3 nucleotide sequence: TGTGCCTGGAGGATAGGGGTTGATACTGAAGCTTTCTTT. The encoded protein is CAWRIGVDTEAFF. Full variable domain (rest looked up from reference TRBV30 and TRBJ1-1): SQTIHQWPATLVQPVGSPLSLECTVEGTSNPNLYWYRQAAGRGLQLLFYSVGIGQISSEVPQNLSASRPQDRQFILSSKKLLLSDSGFYLCAWRIGVDTEAFFGQGTRLTVV.